A selection of T cell receptor beta chains follows, all from one sample in a study of human T cells and chemical hapten exposure. TCRdb re-called the RACE reads through MiXCR, storing one row per CDR3 protein. The sample lists 300,000 to 450,000 distinct CDR3 sequences, approximately 5% occurring once. Sequences were derived from whole blood, sampled in connection with sensitization to the hapten diphenylcyclopropenone (DPC). The receptors here all came from a woman aged 50 to 60 with alopecia areata. Some clones in this sample may be carry-over from other donors' samples. Both conserved end residues are trimmed from each CDR3. A D gene is named only where the DNA matches it firmly.

CDR3 length	J gene	V gene	D gene	CDR3 protein
12	TRBJ2-1	TRBV20-1	TRBD1	SARQGASGNEQF
15	TRBJ1-5	TRBV3-1	.	ASSQDLVGRASQPQH
13	TRBJ2-7	TRBV5-1	TRBD1	ASSFDRGQGYEQY
13	TRBJ1-1	TRBV7-2	.	ASSPIRGTGTEAF
12	TRBJ2-3	TRBV28	.	ATRQGGPTNTQY
14	TRBJ1-5	TRBV6-1	TRBD1	ASSEGGQGRGQPQH
15	TRBJ2-3	TRBV15	.	ATSARYGGASTDTQY
14	TRBJ2-5	TRBV7-8	TRBD2	ASSLAFAGLWETQY
15	TRBJ2-1	TRBV28	TRBD2	ASSFQVLAGVNNEQF
13	TRBJ1-4	TRBV5-1	TRBD1	ASSPETGKNEKLF
13	TRBJ2-1	TRBV9	.	ASSVVGDSYNEQF
11	TRBJ2-3	TRBV6-1	.	ASKAGNTDTQY
13	TRBJ1-1	TRBV9	TRBD1	ASSTHRGMDTEAF
11	TRBJ2-2	TRBV7-9	.	ASSLVIPGELF
14	TRBJ2-3	TRBV7-2	.	ASVDREGGPPDTQY
13	TRBJ1-1	TRBV3-1	.	ASSANLGMNTEAF
13	TRBJ1-1	TRBV29-1	.	SVGVHREGYTEAF
14	TRBJ2-1	TRBV20-1	TRBD2	SATPGLADSYNEQF
14	TRBJ1-6	TRBV4-1	TRBD1	ASSQWTGGNNSPLH
11	TRBJ1-6	TRBV7-2	.	ASSLGEFRPLH
12	TRBJ2-3	TRBV18	.	ASSPPVGADTQY
13	TRBJ2-3	TRBV6-5	.	ASRHRQSPTDTQY
12	TRBJ2-5	TRBV6-1	.	ASSEVPARETQY
15	TRBJ2-7	TRBV7-8	TRBD2	ASSYGTSGVGPYEQY
9	TRBJ2-3	TRBV20-1	.	SARDRDTQY
13	TRBJ1-5	TRBV5-1	.	ASSPGTEYNQPQH
11	TRBJ1-4	TRBV12-3/TRBV12-4	.	ASSLGGNEKLF
16	TRBJ2-6	TRBV4-3	TRBD2	ASSQDTSGIFGANVLT
13	TRBJ2-1	TRBV7-9	TRBD2	ASSLGLAGVNEQF
10	TRBJ1-5	TRBV27	.	ASSHSNQPQH
12	TRBJ1-5	TRBV13	.	ASSIRGYNQPQH
13	TRBJ2-7	TRBV5-6	.	ASSRWGAANYEQY
12	TRBJ2-3	TRBV20-1	.	SARGGGDTDTQY
13	TRBJ2-7	TRBV9	TRBD1	ASSAQGASSYEQY
12	TRBJ2-1	TRBV5-1	TRBD2	ASSLRLAANEQF